This T cell receptor beta chain was identified during a study of blood T cell repertoires in COVID-19. Study as a whole: Researchers got acute and convalescent COVID-19 samples from the United States, Italy and Spain. PBMCs, B-cell-depleted T cells, or T cells were the source of the cDNA or gDNA that made up the material.

The CDR3 sequence is 14 residues long. Trimming stripped 3 bases from V and 6 bases from J, with 16 bases between. CDR1 is SGDLS, CDR2 YYNGEE, per germline. Original processing methods: Amplified reference gene primers provided the basis for estimating nucleated cell counts. The table came from immunoSEQ multiplex PCR; TCRdb's copy has only in-frame clones and leaves some out. V, J and clone size reflect that table, while D and trimming were determined from the DNA. Of 200,000 to 300,000 clones in the sample, more than 75% were seen once. The count of this clone is one. Material for sequencing was peripheral blood. This chain joins TRBV9 and TRBJ2-7, with D possibly being TRBD2 (5 bases). This sequence originates from a woman aged 50 to 60 with acute or convalescent COVID-19. CDR3 protein: CASSEGLPRSEQYF. The CDR3 region has the DNA TGTGCCAGCAGCGAAGGACTGCCAAGGAGCGAGCAGTACTTC.